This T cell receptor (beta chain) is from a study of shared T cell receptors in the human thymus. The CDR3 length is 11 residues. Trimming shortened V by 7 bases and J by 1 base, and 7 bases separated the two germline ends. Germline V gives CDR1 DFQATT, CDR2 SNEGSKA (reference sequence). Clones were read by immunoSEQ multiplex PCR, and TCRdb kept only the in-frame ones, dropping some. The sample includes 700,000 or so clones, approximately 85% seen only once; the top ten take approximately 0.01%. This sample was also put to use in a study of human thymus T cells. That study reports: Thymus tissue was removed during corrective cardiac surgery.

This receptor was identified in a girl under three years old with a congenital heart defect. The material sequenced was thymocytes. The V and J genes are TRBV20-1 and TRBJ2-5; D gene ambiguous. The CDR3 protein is CSGSVQETQYF. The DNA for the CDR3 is TGCAGTGGTTCGGTCCAAGAGACCCAGTACTTC.